The present entry profiles one T cell receptor (beta chain) with its context. Its antigen is still unknown. PCR involved 60 Vbeta and 13 Jbeta primers. Per the study methods: About 11 million of 70 million to 80 million unique TCR beta chains were shared, per a later count. Here immunoSEQ multiplex PCR was the method, and the copy in TCRdb shows in-frame clones only, minus some. The DNA gave D and trimming, while V, J and clone size come from that table. Its listing shows about 210,000 clones. The sample comes from a study of cytomegalovirus exposure and HLA in healthy donors. General study findings and limits: Researchers reported in a later analysis that a missense DCLRE1C variant was tied to TCR beta V- and J-gene trimming. One later analysis reportedly identified an Asian-associated ancestry cluster that showed fewer N-insertions than the roughly 620-donor mean.

The TCR originated in a woman in her 30s in good health and CMV-seropositive. The sequencing input was PBMCs.

The CDR3 DNA is TGTGCCAGCAGCTCCCCCTTACTAGCGGGAGGCGTAAACATTCAGTACTTC. Translating it yields CASSSPLLAGGVNIQYF. This chain links TRBV7-9 with TRBJ2-4; TRBD2 aligns across 12 bases. V gave up 4 bases and J gave up 6 bases; unmatched junction bases: 10. The CDR3 runs 17 residues. Germline lookup yields CDR1 SEHNR and CDR2 FQNEAQ (reference sequence).